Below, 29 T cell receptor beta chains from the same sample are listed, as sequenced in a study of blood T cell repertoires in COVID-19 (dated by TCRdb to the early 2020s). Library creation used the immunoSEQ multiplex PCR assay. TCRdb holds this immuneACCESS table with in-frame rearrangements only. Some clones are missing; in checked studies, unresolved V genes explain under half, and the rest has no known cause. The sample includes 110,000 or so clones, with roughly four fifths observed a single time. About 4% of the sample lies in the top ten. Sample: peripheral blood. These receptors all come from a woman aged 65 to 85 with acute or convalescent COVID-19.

The CDR3 DNA reads TGTGCCAGCAGTGAACAACCGGGAGGGTTCACAGATACGCAGTATTTT. Translated, it gives CASSEQPGGFTDTQYF. The V gene is TRBV2, the J gene TRBJ2-3, with 8 bases identical to TRBD2. Per germline, CDR1 SNHLY and CDR2 FYNNEI. The V gene end was trimmed by 2 bases and the J gene end by 2 bases; junction bases not matched to a gene: 6. The CDR3 consists of 16 residues.

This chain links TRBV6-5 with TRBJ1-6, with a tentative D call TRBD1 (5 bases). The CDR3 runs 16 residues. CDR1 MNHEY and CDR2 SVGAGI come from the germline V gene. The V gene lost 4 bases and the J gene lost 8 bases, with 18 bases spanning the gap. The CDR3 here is CASSWGGFKRDSPLHF. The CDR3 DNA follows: TGTGCCAGCAGTTGGGGGGGTTTCAAAAGGGATTCACCCCTCCACTTT.

The CDR3 DNA follows: TGTGCCAGCAGCCTGCCTGTGGGACAGGGGACCTATGGCTACACCTTC. It codes for CASSLPVGQGTYGYTF. The chain combines TRBV7-9 with TRBJ1-2, with 10 bases fitting TRBD1. This CDR3 contains 16 residues. The junction had 10 bases not matched to a gene; V was cut back by 5 bases and J by 4 bases. CDR1 SEHNR and CDR2 FQNEAQ come from the germline V gene (reference sequence).

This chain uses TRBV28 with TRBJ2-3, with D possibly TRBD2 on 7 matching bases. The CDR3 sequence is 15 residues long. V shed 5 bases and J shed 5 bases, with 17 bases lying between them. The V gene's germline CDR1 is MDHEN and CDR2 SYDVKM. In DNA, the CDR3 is TGTGCCAGCAGTCCACTGTGGGGAGGGGGAGATACGCAGTATTTT. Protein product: CASSPLWGGGDTQYF.

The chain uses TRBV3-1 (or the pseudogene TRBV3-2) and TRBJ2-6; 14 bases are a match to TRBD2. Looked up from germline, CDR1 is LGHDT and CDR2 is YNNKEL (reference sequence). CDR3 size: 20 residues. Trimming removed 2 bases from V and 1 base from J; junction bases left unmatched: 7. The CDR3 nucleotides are TGTGCCAGCAGCCAACGACTAGCGGGAGGGCCATGGTCTGGGGCCAACGTCCTGACTTTC. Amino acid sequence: CASSQRLAGGPWSGANVLTF.

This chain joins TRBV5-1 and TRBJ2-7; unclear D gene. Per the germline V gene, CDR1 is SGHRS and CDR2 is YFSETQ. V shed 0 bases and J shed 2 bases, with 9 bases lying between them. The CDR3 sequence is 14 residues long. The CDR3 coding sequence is TGCGCCAGCAGCTTGGCAACTCCTCCCTACGAGCAGTACTTC. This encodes CASSLATPPYEQYF.

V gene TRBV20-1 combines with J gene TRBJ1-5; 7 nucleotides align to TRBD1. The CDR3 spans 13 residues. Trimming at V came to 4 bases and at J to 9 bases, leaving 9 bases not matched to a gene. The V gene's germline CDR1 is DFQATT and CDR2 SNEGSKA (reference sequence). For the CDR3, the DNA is TGCAGTGCTACTGAGGGGGCGTATCGGCCCCAGCATTTT. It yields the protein CSATEGAYRPQHF.

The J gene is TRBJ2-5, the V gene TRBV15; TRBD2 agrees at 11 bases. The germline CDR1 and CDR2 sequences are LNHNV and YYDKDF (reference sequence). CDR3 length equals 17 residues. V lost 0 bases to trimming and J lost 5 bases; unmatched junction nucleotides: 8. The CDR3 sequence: CATSREVTSGIMETQYF. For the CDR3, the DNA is TGTGCCACCAGCAGAGAGGTGACTAGCGGGATTATGGAGACCCAGTACTTC.

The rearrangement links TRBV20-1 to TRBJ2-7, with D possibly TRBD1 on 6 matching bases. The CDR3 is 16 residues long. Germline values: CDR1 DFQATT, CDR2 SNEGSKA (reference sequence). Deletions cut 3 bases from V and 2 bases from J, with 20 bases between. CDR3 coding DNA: TGCAGTGCTAGTGGCTCGGGGACACTTAAAACCTACGAGCAGTACTTC. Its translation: CSASGSGTLKTYEQYF.

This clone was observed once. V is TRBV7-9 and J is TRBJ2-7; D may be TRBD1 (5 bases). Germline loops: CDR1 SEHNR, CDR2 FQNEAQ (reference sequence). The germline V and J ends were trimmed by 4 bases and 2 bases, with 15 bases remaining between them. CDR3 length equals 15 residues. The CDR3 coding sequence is TGTGCCAGCAGCTCCGACAGCTGGATAACCTACGAGCAGTACTTC. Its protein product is CASSSDSWITYEQYF.

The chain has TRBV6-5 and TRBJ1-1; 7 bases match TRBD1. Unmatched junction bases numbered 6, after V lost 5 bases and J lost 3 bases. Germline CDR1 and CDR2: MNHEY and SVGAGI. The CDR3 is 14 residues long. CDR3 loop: CASSRGTAHTEAFF. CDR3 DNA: TGTGCCAGCAGTCGCGGGACAGCCCACACTGAAGCTTTCTTT.

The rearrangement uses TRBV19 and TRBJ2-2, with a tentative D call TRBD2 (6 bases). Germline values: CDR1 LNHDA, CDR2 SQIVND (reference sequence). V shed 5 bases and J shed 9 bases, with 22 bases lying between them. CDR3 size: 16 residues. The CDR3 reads CASSPRIGGDFRELFF. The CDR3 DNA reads TGTGCCAGTAGTCCCCGGATCGGGGGTGACTTCCGGGAGCTGTTTTTT.

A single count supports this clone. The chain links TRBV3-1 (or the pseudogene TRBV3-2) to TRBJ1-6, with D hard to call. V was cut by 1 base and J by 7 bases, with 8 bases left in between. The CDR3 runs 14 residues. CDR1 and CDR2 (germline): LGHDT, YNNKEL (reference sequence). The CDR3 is CASSQAGKNSPLHF. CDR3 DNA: TGTGCCAGCAGCCAAGCGGGGAAGAATTCACCCCTCCACTTT.

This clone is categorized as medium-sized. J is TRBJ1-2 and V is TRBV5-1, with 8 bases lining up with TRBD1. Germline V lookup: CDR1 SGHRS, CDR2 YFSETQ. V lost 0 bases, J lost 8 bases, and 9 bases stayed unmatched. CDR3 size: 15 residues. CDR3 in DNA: TGCGCCAGCAGCTTGGTCCCGGACAGGGTTGAGGGCTACACCTTC. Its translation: CASSLVPDRVEGYTF.

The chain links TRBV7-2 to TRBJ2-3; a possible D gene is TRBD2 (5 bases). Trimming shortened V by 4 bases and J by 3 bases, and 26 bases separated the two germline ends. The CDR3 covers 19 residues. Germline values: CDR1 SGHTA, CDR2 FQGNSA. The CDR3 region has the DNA TGTGCCAGCAGCTCCCCCCGAGGTGGCGGGCGAGGGAAGACAGATACGCAGTATTTT. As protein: CASSSPRGGGRGKTDTQYF.

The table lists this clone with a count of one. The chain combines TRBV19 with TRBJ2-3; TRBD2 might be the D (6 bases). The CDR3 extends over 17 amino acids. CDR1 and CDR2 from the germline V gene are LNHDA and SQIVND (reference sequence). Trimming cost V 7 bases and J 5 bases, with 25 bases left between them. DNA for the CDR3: TGTGCCAGTACCCAGGTTGGGGGGATCGGTCAACGAGATACGCAGTATTTT. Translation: CASTQVGGIGQRDTQYF.

CDR3 coding DNA: TGTGCCAGTTCGGAGGAGACCCAGTACTTC. Translation: CASSEETQYF. The chain has TRBV28 and TRBJ2-5; D not resolved. There are 10 residues in the CDR3. Germline V CDR1 and CDR2: MDHEN, SYDVKM. Trimming left V 9 bases short and J 5 bases short, with 7 bases between.

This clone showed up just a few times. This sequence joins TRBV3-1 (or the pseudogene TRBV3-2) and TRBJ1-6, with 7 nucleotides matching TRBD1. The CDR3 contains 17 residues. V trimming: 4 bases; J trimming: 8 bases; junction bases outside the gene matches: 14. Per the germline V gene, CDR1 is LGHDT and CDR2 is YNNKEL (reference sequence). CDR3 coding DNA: TGTGCCAGCAGCCCCATGCAGAGGACAGGCGACTATTCACCCCTCCACTTT. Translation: CASSPMQRTGDYSPLHF.

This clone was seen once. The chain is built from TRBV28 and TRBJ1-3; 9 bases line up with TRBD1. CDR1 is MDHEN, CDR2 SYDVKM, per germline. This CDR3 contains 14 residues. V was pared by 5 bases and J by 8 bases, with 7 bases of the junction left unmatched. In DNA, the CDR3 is TGTGCCAGCAGTCGACAGGGGGTTAAGGACACCATATATTTT. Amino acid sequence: CASSRQGVKDTIYF.

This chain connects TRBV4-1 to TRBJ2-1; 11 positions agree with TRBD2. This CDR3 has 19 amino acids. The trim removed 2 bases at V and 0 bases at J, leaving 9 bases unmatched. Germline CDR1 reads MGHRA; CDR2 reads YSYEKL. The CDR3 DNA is TGCGCCAGCAGCCAAACGGCTAGCGGGAGGCCCGGCTCCTACAATGAGCAGTTCTTC. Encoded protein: CASSQTASGRPGSYNEQFF.

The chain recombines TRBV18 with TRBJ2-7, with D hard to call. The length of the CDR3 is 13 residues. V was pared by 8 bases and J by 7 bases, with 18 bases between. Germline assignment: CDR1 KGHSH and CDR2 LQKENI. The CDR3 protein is CASHDSVSVEQYF. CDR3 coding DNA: TGTGCCAGCCACGATTCCGTTTCGGTGGAGCAGTACTTC. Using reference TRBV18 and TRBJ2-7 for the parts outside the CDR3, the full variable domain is NAGVMQNPRHLVRRRGQEARLRCSPMKGHSHVYWYRQLPEEGLKFMVYLQKENIIDESGMPKERFSAEFPKEGPSILRIQQVVRGDSAAYFCASHDSVSVEQYFGPGTRLTVT.

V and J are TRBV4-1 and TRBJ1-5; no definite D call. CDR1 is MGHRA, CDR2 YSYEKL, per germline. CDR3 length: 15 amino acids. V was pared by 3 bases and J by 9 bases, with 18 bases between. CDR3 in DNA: TGCGCCAGCAGCCAGGGAGGACTGGCATATGGGCCCCAGCATTTT. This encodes CASSQGGLAYGPQHF.

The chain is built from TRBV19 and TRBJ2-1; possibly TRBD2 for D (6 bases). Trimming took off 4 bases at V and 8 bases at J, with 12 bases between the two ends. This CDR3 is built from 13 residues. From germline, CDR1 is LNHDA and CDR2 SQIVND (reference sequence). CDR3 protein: CASSTRPGDEQFF. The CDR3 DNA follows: TGTGCCAGTAGTACCAGGCCGGGAGATGAGCAGTTCTTC.

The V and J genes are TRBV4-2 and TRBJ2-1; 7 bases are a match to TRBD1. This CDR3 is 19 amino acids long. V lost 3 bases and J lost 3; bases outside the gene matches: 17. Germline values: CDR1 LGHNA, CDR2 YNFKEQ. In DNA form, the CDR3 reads TGTGCCAGCAGCCATCATCTGAAGGGGGACAGAAGAGACTACAATGAGCAGTTCTTC. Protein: CASSHHLKGDRRDYNEQFF.

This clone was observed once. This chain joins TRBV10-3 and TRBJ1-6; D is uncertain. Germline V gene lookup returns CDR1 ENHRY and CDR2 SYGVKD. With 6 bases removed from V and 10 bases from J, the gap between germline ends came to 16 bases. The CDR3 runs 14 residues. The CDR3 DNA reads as TGTGCCATCAGCGGACTATCAGGATCATCACCCCTCCACTTT. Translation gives CAISGLSGSSPLHF.

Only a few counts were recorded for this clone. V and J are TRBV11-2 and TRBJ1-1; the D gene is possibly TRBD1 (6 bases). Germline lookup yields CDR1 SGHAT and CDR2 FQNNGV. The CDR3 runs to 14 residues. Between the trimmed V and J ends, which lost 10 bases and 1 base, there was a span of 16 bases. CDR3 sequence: CATQPGHSNTEAFF. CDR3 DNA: TGTGCCACCCAACCGGGACACTCGAACACTGAAGCTTTCTTT. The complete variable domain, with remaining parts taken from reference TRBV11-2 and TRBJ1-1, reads EAGVAQSPRYKIIEKRQSVAFWCNPISGHATLYWYQQILGQGPKLLIQFQNNGVVDDSQLPKDRFSAERLKGVDSTLKIQPAKLEDSAVYLCATQPGHSNTEAFFGQGTRLTVV.

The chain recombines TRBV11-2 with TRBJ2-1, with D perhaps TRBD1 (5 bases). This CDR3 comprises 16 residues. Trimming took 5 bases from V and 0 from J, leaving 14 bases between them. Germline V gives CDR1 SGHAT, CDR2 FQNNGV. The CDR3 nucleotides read TGTGCCAGCAGCCCTTTGAGAAGGGGCTCCTACAATGAGCAGTTCTTC. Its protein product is CASSPLRRGSYNEQFF.

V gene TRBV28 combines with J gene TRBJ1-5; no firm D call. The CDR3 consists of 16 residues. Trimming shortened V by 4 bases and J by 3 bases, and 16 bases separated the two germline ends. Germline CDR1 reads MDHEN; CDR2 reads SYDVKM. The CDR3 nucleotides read TGTGCCAGCAGTTCTCCTACTGGAGGGAACAATCAGCCCCAGCATTTT. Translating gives CASSSPTGGNNQPQHF.

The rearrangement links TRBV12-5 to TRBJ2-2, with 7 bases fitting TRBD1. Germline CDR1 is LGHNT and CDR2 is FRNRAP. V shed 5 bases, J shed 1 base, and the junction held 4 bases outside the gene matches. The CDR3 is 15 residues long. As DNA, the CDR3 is TGTGCTAGTGGTCCCTGGACAGGGAACACCGGGGAGCTGTTTTTT. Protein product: CASGPWTGNTGELFF.